The sequence of this TCR beta chain was determined in a study of breast tumors, draining lymph nodes, adjacent tissues. This clonotype was found many times. The antigen remains undetermined. This CDR3 region has 10 residues. With 6 bases removed from V and 1 base from J, the gap between germline ends came to 0 bases. Germline lookup yields CDR1 MNHEY and CDR2 SVGEGT. TCRdb re-called the multiplex PCR reads through MiXCR, storing one row per CDR3 protein. The repertoire holds under 35,000 distinct CDR3 sequences, with approximately 63% as singletons. Points from the study as a whole: Data only fit, rather than demonstrated, lymph node origin of most tumor T cells. Tumor and nontumor repertoires were significantly more similar in luminal-like than in basal-like breast cancer.

The chain employs TRBV6-2 or TRBV6-3 and TRBJ1-1; D is unclear. Sample: breast tumor tissue. This clonotype originated in a female donor with breast cancer. Some clones in this sample may be carry-over from other donors' samples. The CDR3 sequence is CASRNTEAFF. The CDR3 region has the DNA TGTGCCAGCAGGAACACTGAAGCTTTCTTT.